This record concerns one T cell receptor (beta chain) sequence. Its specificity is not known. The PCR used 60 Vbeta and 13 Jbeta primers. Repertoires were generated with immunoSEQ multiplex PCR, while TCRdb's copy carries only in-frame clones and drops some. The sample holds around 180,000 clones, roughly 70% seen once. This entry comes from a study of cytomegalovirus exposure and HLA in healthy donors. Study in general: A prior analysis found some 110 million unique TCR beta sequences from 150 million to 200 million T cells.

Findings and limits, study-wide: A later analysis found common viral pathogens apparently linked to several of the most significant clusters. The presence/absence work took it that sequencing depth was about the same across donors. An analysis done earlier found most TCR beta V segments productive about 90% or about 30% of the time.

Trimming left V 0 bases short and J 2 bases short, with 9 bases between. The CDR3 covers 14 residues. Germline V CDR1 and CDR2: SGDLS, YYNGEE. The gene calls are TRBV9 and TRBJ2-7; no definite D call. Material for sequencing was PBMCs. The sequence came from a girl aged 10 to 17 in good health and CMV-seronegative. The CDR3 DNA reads TGTGCCAGCAGCGTAGAGTTAGTCCCCTACGAGCAGTACTTC. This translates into CASSVELVPYEQYF.